This paragraph reports one TCR beta chain. Its antigen is undetermined. There were TCR beta CDR3 regions amplified from RNA transcripts. Primed by the HTBI set, a first-round RT-PCR was run on the TCR CDR3. TCRdb itself ran the multiplex PCR reads through MiXCR, one entry per CDR3 protein. The repertoire holds approximately 530,000 distinct CDR3 sequences, with just under 20% as singletons. These data are taken from a study of T cells in Graves' hyperthyroidism and ophthalmopathy. General study findings and limits: The model anticipated ophthalmopathy a median about 6.5 months pre-onset.

Germline V CDR1 and CDR2: SQVTM, ANQGSEA. V gave up 7 bases and J gave up 5 bases; unmatched junction bases: 10. The CDR3 covers 13 residues. It was uncontrolled infection, other autoimmune disease, pregnancy or lactation that excluded patients. Diagnoses were made from clinical symptoms, serum measures (thyroxine and TRAb), thyroid ultrasound and orbital computed tomography. Fresh 10 ml peripheral blood yielded PBMCs. Sample: blood. The source is a man aged 40-50 years with Graves' ophthalmopathy. The rearrangement joins TRBV29-1 to TRBJ2-5; 7 nucleotides line up with TRBD1. The CDR3 sequence is CSATGAWGETQYF. The DNA for the CDR3 is TGCAGCGCTACAGGGGCTTGGGGGGAGACCCAGTACTTC.